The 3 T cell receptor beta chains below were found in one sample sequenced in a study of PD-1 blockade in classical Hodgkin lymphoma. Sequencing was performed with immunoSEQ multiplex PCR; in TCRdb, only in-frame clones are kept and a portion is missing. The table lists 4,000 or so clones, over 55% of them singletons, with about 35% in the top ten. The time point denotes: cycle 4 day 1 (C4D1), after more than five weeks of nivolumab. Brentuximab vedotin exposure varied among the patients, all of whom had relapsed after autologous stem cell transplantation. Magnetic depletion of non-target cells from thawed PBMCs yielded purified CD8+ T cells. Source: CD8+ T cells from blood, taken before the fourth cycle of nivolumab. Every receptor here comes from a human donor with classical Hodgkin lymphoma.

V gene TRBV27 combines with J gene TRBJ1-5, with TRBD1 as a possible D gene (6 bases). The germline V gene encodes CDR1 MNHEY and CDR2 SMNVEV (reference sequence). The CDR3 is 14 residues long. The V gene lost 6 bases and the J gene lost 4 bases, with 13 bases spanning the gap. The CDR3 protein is CASRQTGGNQPQHF. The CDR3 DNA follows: TGTGCCAGCAGGCAGACAGGAGGGAATCAGCCCCAGCATTTT.

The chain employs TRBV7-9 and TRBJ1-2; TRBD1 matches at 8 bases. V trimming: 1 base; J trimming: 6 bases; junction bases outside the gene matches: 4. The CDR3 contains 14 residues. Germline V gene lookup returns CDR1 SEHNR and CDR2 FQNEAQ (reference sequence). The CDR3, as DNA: TGTGCCAGCAGCTTAGATACAGGGGGGGATGGCTACACCTTC. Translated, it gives CASSLDTGGDGYTF.

This CDR3 reads CASTEAGGAGEQYF. CDR3 DNA: TGTGCCAGCACTGAGGCGGGGGGGGCGGGCGAGCAGTACTTC. The chain uses TRBV2 and TRBJ2-7, with 9 bases aligning to TRBD2. V shed 7 bases, J shed 6 bases, and the junction held 10 bases outside the gene matches. Germline V gene sequence: CDR1 SNHLY, CDR2 FYNNEI. This CDR3 contains 14 residues.